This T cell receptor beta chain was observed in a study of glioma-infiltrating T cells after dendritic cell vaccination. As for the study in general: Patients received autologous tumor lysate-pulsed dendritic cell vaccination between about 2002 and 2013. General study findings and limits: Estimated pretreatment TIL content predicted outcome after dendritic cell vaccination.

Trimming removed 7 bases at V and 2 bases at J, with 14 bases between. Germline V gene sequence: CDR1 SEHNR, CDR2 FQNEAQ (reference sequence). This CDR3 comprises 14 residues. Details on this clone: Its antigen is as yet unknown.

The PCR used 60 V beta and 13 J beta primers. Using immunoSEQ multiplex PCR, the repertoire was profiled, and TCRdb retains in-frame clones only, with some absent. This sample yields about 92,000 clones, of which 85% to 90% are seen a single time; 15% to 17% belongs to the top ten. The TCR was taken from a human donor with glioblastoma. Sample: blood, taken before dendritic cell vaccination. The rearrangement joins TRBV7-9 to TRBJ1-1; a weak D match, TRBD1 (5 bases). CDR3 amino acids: CASTLPGGNTEAFF. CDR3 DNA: TGTGCCAGCACCCTCCCGGGGGGTAACACTGAAGCTTTCTTT.